These T cell receptor beta chains were read from a single sample in a study of cytomegalovirus exposure and HLA in healthy donors. The data were produced by immunoSEQ multiplex PCR, yet TCRdb's version contains in-frame clones alone and is incomplete. The sample gives some 120,000 clones, 80% of which show up once; just over 1% is in the top ten. What was sequenced was PBMCs. The receptors come from a human donor in good health. CDR3s include the opening cysteine and the closing phenylalanine or tryptophan. Fields, in order: V gene, CDR3 length, D gene, clone size, J gene, CDR3 DNA, CDR3 protein. The D gene is left open where the match is weak. Clone size is stated in some rows and not others, as once, few, many or a class when expanded.

v_call: TRBV28
cdr3_length: 14
d_call: .
clone_size: .
j_call: TRBJ2-7
cdr3_nt: TGTGCCAGCAGCACACCTGGCGGGTCGTACGAGCAGTACTTC
cdr3_aa: CASSTPGGSYEQYF

v_call: TRBV5-1
cdr3_length: 17
d_call: TRBD1
clone_size: .
j_call: TRBJ1-3
cdr3_nt: TGCGCCAGCAGCTTTGGGACAGCTACTAGCTCTGGAAACACCATATATTTT
cdr3_aa: CASSFGTATSSGNTIYF

v_call: TRBV18
cdr3_length: 16
d_call: TRBD2
clone_size: .
j_call: TRBJ2-1
cdr3_nt: TGTGCCAGCTCACCACAACCCGGGACTAGAAACAATGAGCAGTTCTTC
cdr3_aa: CASSPQPGTRNNEQFF

v_call: TRBV19
cdr3_length: 15
d_call: TRBD1
clone_size: .
j_call: TRBJ2-3
cdr3_nt: TGTGCCAGTAGACGACAGGGATGGGGCACAGATACGCAGTATTTT
cdr3_aa: CASRRQGWGTDTQYF

v_call: TRBV29-1
cdr3_length: 11
d_call: TRBD1
clone_size: .
j_call: TRBJ2-7
cdr3_nt: TGCAGCGCGGGACAGAGCTACGAGCAGTACTTC
cdr3_aa: CSAGQSYEQYF

v_call: TRBV11-3
cdr3_length: 18
d_call: TRBD1
clone_size: .
j_call: TRBJ2-1
cdr3_nt: TGTGCCAGCAGCTCAGACAGGGGGCTCCCTGGATCCTACAATGAGCAGTTCTTC
cdr3_aa: CASSSDRGLPGSYNEQFF

v_call: TRBV12-5
cdr3_length: 13
d_call: .
clone_size: .
j_call: TRBJ2-3
cdr3_nt: TGTGCTAGTGGTTTGGTACAGGCGGATACGCAGTATTTT
cdr3_aa: CASGLVQADTQYF

v_call: TRBV18
cdr3_length: 13
d_call: .
clone_size: .
j_call: TRBJ2-1
cdr3_nt: TGTGCCAGCTCACCCTCTTCCTACAATGAGCAGTTCTTC
cdr3_aa: CASSPSSYNEQFF

v_call: TRBV6-5
cdr3_length: 16
d_call: TRBD1
clone_size: .
j_call: TRBJ1-3
cdr3_nt: TGTGCCAGCAGTTACACCGAAGGGGGCCAAGGAAACACCATATATTTT
cdr3_aa: CASSYTEGGQGNTIYF

v_call: TRBV11-2
cdr3_length: 16
d_call: .
clone_size: .
j_call: TRBJ1-2
cdr3_nt: TGTGCCAGCAGCTTAGTTGGGCAGGGTATGTCCTATGGCTACACCTTC
cdr3_aa: CASSLVGQGMSYGYTF

v_call: TRBV19
cdr3_length: 14
d_call: .
clone_size: .
j_call: TRBJ1-1
cdr3_nt: TGTGCCAGTAGTATAGACAGGGGAGACACTGAAGCTTTCTTT
cdr3_aa: CASSIDRGDTEAFF

v_call: TRBV7-3
cdr3_length: 16
d_call: TRBD2
clone_size: .
j_call: TRBJ2-1
cdr3_nt: TGTGCCAGCAGCACGATTAGCGGGGGGACCTACAATGAGCAGTTCTTC
cdr3_aa: CASSTISGGTYNEQFF

v_call: TRBV5-4
cdr3_length: 15
d_call: TRBD1
clone_size: .
j_call: TRBJ2-2
cdr3_nt: TGTGCCAGCAGCTCTCGAACAGGGGTCACCGGGGAGCTGTTTTTT
cdr3_aa: CASSSRTGVTGELFF

v_call: TRBV5-1
cdr3_length: 12
d_call: .
clone_size: .
j_call: TRBJ2-2
cdr3_nt: TGCGCCAGCAGCTTGGTTCACGGGGAGCTGTTTTTT
cdr3_aa: CASSLVHGELFF

v_call: TRBV7-9
cdr3_length: 14
d_call: TRBD1
clone_size: .
j_call: TRBJ2-7
cdr3_nt: TGTGCCAGCAGCCCAGGGGGAACCCACTACGAGCAGTACTTC
cdr3_aa: CASSPGGTHYEQYF

v_call: TRBV5-6
cdr3_length: 16
d_call: TRBD1
clone_size: few
j_call: TRBJ1-4
cdr3_nt: TGTGCCAGCAGCGTTAAAGACAGGGGGGAAGTGGAAAAACTGTTTTTT
cdr3_aa: CASSVKDRGEVEKLFF

v_call: TRBV9
cdr3_length: 12
d_call: .
clone_size: .
j_call: TRBJ2-2
cdr3_nt: TGTGCCAGCAGCGTAGGCGTCGGGGAGCTGTTTTTT
cdr3_aa: CASSVGVGELFF

v_call: TRBV2
cdr3_length: 13
d_call: .
clone_size: once
j_call: TRBJ2-7
cdr3_nt: TGTGCCAGCAGTGATGGCGGATCCTACGAGCAGTACTTC
cdr3_aa: CASSDGGSYEQYF

v_call: TRBV28
cdr3_length: 18
d_call: TRBD2
clone_size: .
j_call: TRBJ2-1
cdr3_nt: TGTGCCAGCAGTTCGTCTGCGACTAGCGGGGGGGACTACAATGAGCAGTTCTTC
cdr3_aa: CASSSSATSGGDYNEQFF

v_call: TRBV19
cdr3_length: 14
d_call: TRBD1
clone_size: .
j_call: TRBJ1-1
cdr3_nt: TGTGCCAGTAGCAACAAAATCGGACAGGGGCAAGCTTTCTTT
cdr3_aa: CASSNKIGQGQAFF

v_call: TRBV11-3
cdr3_length: 13
d_call: TRBD2
clone_size: .
j_call: TRBJ2-3
cdr3_nt: TGTGCCAGCAGCTTTGCGGGGGGAGATACGCAGTATTTT
cdr3_aa: CASSFAGGDTQYF

v_call: TRBV7-9
cdr3_length: 12
d_call: .
clone_size: .
j_call: TRBJ2-1
cdr3_nt: TGTGCCAGCAGCTCTAAGTACAATGAGCAGTTCTTC
cdr3_aa: CASSSKYNEQFF

v_call: TRBV4-1
cdr3_length: 14
d_call: .
clone_size: .
j_call: TRBJ2-1
cdr3_nt: TGCGCCAGCAGCCAACGGGACTTTACCAATGAGCAGTTCTTC
cdr3_aa: CASSQRDFTNEQFF

v_call: TRBV27
cdr3_length: 15
d_call: .
clone_size: .
j_call: TRBJ1-4
cdr3_nt: TGTGCCAGCAGTTTAAGCGGGGATATGTCTGAAAAACTGTTTTTT
cdr3_aa: CASSLSGDMSEKLFF

v_call: TRBV28
cdr3_length: 13
d_call: .
clone_size: .
j_call: TRBJ2-3
cdr3_nt: TGTGCCAGTCAGGGGATCGGAACAGATACGCAGTATTTT
cdr3_aa: CASQGIGTDTQYF

v_call: TRBV7-9
cdr3_length: 12
d_call: .
clone_size: few
j_call: TRBJ2-7
cdr3_nt: TGTGCCAGTCAGGACAGTGCCTACGAGCAGTACTTC
cdr3_aa: CASQDSAYEQYF

v_call: TRBV7-2
cdr3_length: 14
d_call: .
clone_size: .
j_call: TRBJ2-5
cdr3_nt: TGTGCCAGCAGCTTGTTACATACCCAAGAGACCCAGTACTTC
cdr3_aa: CASSLLHTQETQYF

v_call: TRBV7-3
cdr3_length: 14
d_call: TRBD2
clone_size: .
j_call: TRBJ2-3
cdr3_nt: TGTGCCAGCAGCTCTACCCCGGGACTAGTAACGCAGTATTTT
cdr3_aa: CASSSTPGLVTQYF

v_call: TRBV6-1
cdr3_length: 16
d_call: .
clone_size: .
j_call: TRBJ1-2
cdr3_nt: TGTGCCAGCAGTGAAGCGCTTCGGGGGTCGGTTCATGGCTACACCTTC
cdr3_aa: CASSEALRGSVHGYTF

v_call: TRBV10-2
cdr3_length: 15
d_call: TRBD1
clone_size: .
j_call: TRBJ1-5
cdr3_nt: TGCGCCAGCAGTCACGGGACAGAGAGCAATCAGCCCCAGCATTTT
cdr3_aa: CASSHGTESNQPQHF

v_call: TRBV5-1
cdr3_length: 15
d_call: TRBD2
clone_size: .
j_call: TRBJ2-1
cdr3_nt: TGCGCCAGCGGCCTAGCGGGGGGCTCCTACAATGAGCAGTTCTTC
cdr3_aa: CASGLAGGSYNEQFF

v_call: TRBV28
cdr3_length: 13
d_call: TRBD1
clone_size: .
j_call: TRBJ2-5
cdr3_nt: TGTGCCAGCTCCACAGGGGACCAAGAGACCCAGTACTTC
cdr3_aa: CASSTGDQETQYF

v_call: TRBV6-5
cdr3_length: 11
d_call: .
clone_size: .
j_call: TRBJ1-1
cdr3_nt: TGTGCCAGCACACGGTACACTGAAGCTTTCTTT
cdr3_aa: CASTRYTEAFF

v_call: TRBV6-5
cdr3_length: 16
d_call: .
clone_size: .
j_call: TRBJ1-6
cdr3_nt: TGTGCCAGCAGTTCTGCCCTAGGGGGATTTAATTCACCCCTCCACTTT
cdr3_aa: CASSSALGGFNSPLHF

v_call: TRBV5-1
cdr3_length: 15
d_call: .
clone_size: .
j_call: TRBJ2-3
cdr3_nt: TGCGCCAGCAGCTTGGGGTTGGCTAGCACAGATACGCAGTATTTT
cdr3_aa: CASSLGLASTDTQYF

v_call: TRBV7-2
cdr3_length: 15
d_call: .
clone_size: .
j_call: TRBJ1-3
cdr3_nt: TGTGCCAGCAGCTTAGCGCGGGGATCTGGAAACACCATATATTTT
cdr3_aa: CASSLARGSGNTIYF

v_call: TRBV5-1
cdr3_length: 14
d_call: .
clone_size: .
j_call: TRBJ2-2
cdr3_nt: TGCGCCAGCAGCTTGGCAGGGTTCGCCGGGGAGCTGTTTTTT
cdr3_aa: CASSLAGFAGELFF

v_call: TRBV28
cdr3_length: 18
d_call: TRBD1
clone_size: .
j_call: TRBJ2-5
cdr3_nt: TGTGCCAGCAGTTTCAGCTTTCGGGACAGGGGTCGAGGGGAGACCCAGTACTTC
cdr3_aa: CASSFSFRDRGRGETQYF

v_call: TRBV4-1
cdr3_length: 16
d_call: .
clone_size: .
j_call: TRBJ1-6
cdr3_nt: TGCGCCAGCAGCCAAGATCTGGGGCAGGGTGAATCACCCCTCCACTTT
cdr3_aa: CASSQDLGQGESPLHF

v_call: TRBV6-5
cdr3_length: 13
d_call: TRBD1
clone_size: .
j_call: TRBJ1-1
cdr3_nt: TGTGCCAGCAGCCCAGGGGGCTACACTGAAGCTTTCTTT
cdr3_aa: CASSPGGYTEAFF

v_call: TRBV7-6
cdr3_length: 14
d_call: .
clone_size: .
j_call: TRBJ1-1
cdr3_nt: TGTGCCAGCAGCTTATCGTCTGCGGGGTATGAAGCTTTCTTT
cdr3_aa: CASSLSSAGYEAFF

v_call: TRBV7-9
cdr3_length: 15
d_call: TRBD1
clone_size: .
j_call: TRBJ2-5
cdr3_nt: TGTGCCAGCAGCTTGAGGGGGCGCTTACAAGAGACCCAGTACTTC
cdr3_aa: CASSLRGRLQETQYF

v_call: TRBV9
cdr3_length: 15
d_call: .
clone_size: .
j_call: TRBJ2-3
cdr3_nt: TGTGCCAGCAGCCAGGGTCCGATAAGCACAGATACGCAGTATTTT
cdr3_aa: CASSQGPISTDTQYF

v_call: TRBV19
cdr3_length: 14
d_call: .
clone_size: .
j_call: TRBJ2-7
cdr3_nt: TGTGCCAGTAGTATCTCTGGGACTTCGGTGGAGCAGTACTTC
cdr3_aa: CASSISGTSVEQYF

v_call: TRBV7-9
cdr3_length: 16
d_call: .
clone_size: once
j_call: TRBJ1-3
cdr3_nt: TGTGCCAGCAGCTTAGTTTTGTCAGGGGCTGGAAACACCATATATTTT
cdr3_aa: CASSLVLSGAGNTIYF

v_call: TRBV19
cdr3_length: 15
d_call: .
clone_size: .
j_call: TRBJ2-7
cdr3_nt: TGTGCCAGTCGGGGCGGGACAGAAAACTTCTACGAGCAGTACTTC
cdr3_aa: CASRGGTENFYEQYF

v_call: TRBV18
cdr3_length: 14
d_call: TRBD1
clone_size: .
j_call: TRBJ2-7
cdr3_nt: TGTGCCAGCGCAGGTGGAACAGGGGTCTACGAGCAGTACTTC
cdr3_aa: CASAGGTGVYEQYF

v_call: TRBV27
cdr3_length: 16
d_call: .
clone_size: .
j_call: TRBJ1-3
cdr3_nt: TGTGCCAGCAGTTCCTGGGCGGGGGCCTCTGGAAACACCATATATTTT
cdr3_aa: CASSSWAGASGNTIYF

v_call: TRBV6-6
cdr3_length: 13
d_call: .
clone_size: .
j_call: TRBJ1-2
cdr3_nt: TGTGCCAGCAGTTACTCGAGTAGGGGTGGCTACACCTTC
cdr3_aa: CASSYSSRGGYTF